The clone carrying this TCR beta chain was observed a handful of times. Antigen unknown. This CDR3 spans 17 amino acids. CDR1 SGDLS and CDR2 YYNGEE come from the germline V gene. Trimming cost V 5 bases and J 0 bases, with 19 bases left between them. The data are from a study of beta chain features in type 1 diabetes. The authors reverse transcribed all of the isolated RNA, so sequencing captured expressed TCRB transcripts. Only in-frame clones appear in the TCRdb table, and some are missing; sequencing was by immunoSEQ multiplex PCR. The data hold approximately 250,000 clones, with 16% observed a single time. Study results and caveats: Shorter TCRB CDR3s, moderately but significantly so, marked every one of the four CD4+ subsets in Type 1 diabetes patients.

The origin of this receptor is a man aged 25 to 45 with type 1 diabetes. V is TRBV9 and J is TRBJ2-3; tentative D call: TRBD2 (6 bases). Material for sequencing was naive CD4+ T cells from blood. The CDR3, as DNA: TGTGCCAGCAGTGCCCGGGTAGCGGCAAAAAGCACAGATACGCAGTATTTT. Protein: CASSARVAAKSTDTQYF. The variable domain in full, completed from reference TRBV9 and TRBJ2-3, reads DSGVTQTPKHLITATGQRVTLRCSPRSGDLSVYWYQQSLDQGLQFLIQYYNGEERAKGNILERFSAQQFPDLHSELNLSSLELGDSALYFCASSARVAAKSTDTQYFGPGTRLTVL.